This TCR beta chain was obtained from a study of blood T cell repertoires in COVID-19. Germline CDR1 reads SGDLS; CDR2 reads YYNGEE. The CDR3 consists of 15 residues. With 0 bases clipped from V and 4 bases from J, the junction kept 4 bases outside the gene matches. Only in-frame clones appear in the TCRdb table, and some are missing; sequencing was by immunoSEQ multiplex PCR. The table includes fewer than 500,000 clones, 85% to 90% detected once. As regards this clone: Different DNA sequences within this sample yield the same CDR3.

The TCR sequence derives from a woman under 40 with acute or convalescent COVID-19. Material: peripheral blood. The chain is built from TRBV9 and TRBJ2-3; TRBD2 matches 8 bases. CDR3 residues: CASSVAGGLPDTQYF. As DNA, the CDR3 is TGTGCCAGCAGCGTAGCGGGGGGGCTGCCAGATACGCAGTATTTT.